A single sample gave rise to the 11 T cell receptor beta chains below, sequenced in a study of blood T cell repertoires in COVID-19. Assay used: immunoSEQ multiplex PCR; TCRdb lists only in-frame clones, some missing. The data contain roughly 160,000 clones, under 90% of them seen just once; the ten biggest clones take up 10% to 13%. The sequencing sample was made of peripheral blood. The source is a woman of 80 years or more with active or convalescent COVID-19.

This chain connects TRBV5-6 to TRBJ1-2; D not certain. Germline V lookup: CDR1 SGHDT, CDR2 YYEEEE. Trimming cost V 4 bases and J 7 bases, with 14 bases left between them. The length of the CDR3 is 13 residues. CDR3 nucleotides: TGTGCCAGCAGCGCCGGGGTAGGTCTTGGCTACACCTTC. Its translation: CASSAGVGLGYTF.

The chain recombines TRBV6-5 with TRBJ2-2, with D possibly matching TRBD2 (6 bases). V dropped 6 bases and J dropped 5 bases, with 16 bases sitting between them. Germline V lookup: CDR1 MNHEY, CDR2 SVGAGI. The CDR3 consists of 15 residues. DNA for the CDR3: TGTGCCAGCAGGCCCGCCGGGACTGGGACCGGGGAGCTGTTTTTT. Residues: CASRPAGTGTGELFF.

The V and J genes are TRBV24-1 and TRBJ1-5; weak D call: TRBD1 (6 bases). The V gene lost 5 bases and the J gene lost 2 bases, with 15 bases spanning the gap. Germline CDR1 reads KGHDR; CDR2 reads SFDVKD. This CDR3 contains 16 residues. CDR3 protein: CATSGLQGSRNQPQHF. CDR3 DNA sequence: TGTGCCACCAGTGGGTTACAGGGAAGTCGCAATCAGCCCCAGCATTTT.

The chain employs TRBV6-1 and TRBJ2-7; 7 bases agree with TRBD1. With 2 bases clipped from V and 2 bases from J, the junction kept 6 bases outside the gene matches. The CDR3 is 15 amino acids. Germline V CDR1 and CDR2: MNHNS, SASEGT. CDR3 in DNA: TGTGCCAGCAGTGAATGGGGGCAGGGGGCCTACGAGCAGTACTTC. This gives the protein CASSEWGQGAYEQYF.

The chain uses TRBV18 and TRBJ1-2; no clear D. Looked up from germline, CDR1 is KGHSH and CDR2 is LQKENI. The CDR3 spans 14 residues. The V gene lost 3 bases and the J gene lost 3 bases, with 11 bases spanning the gap. CDR3 nucleotides: TGTGCCAGCTCACCCCTGGAAGAGGACTATGGCTACACCTTC. Its protein product is CASSPLEEDYGYTF.

V gene TRBV6-2 or TRBV6-3 combines with J gene TRBJ2-1, with 11 nucleotides matching TRBD2. The CDR3 covers 14 residues. The germline CDR1 and CDR2 sequences are MNHEY and SVGEGT. The junction had 3 bases not matched to a gene; V was cut back by 5 bases and J by 6 bases. The CDR3 DNA is TGTGCCAGCAGTCCCGGGACTAGCGGCAATGAGCAGTTCTTC. It codes for CASSPGTSGNEQFF.

This clone was observed once. The chain couples TRBV6-5 to TRBJ2-5; 9 positions match TRBD1. Germline values: CDR1 MNHEY, CDR2 SVGAGI. Trimming took 6 bases from V and 3 from J; bases not matched to a gene: 2. This CDR3 has 13 residues. CDR3 DNA: TGTGCCAGCAGCCGGGACAGGGAAGAGACCCAGTACTTC. This translates into CASSRDREETQYF.

The chain recombines TRBV28 with TRBJ2-2, with 7 bases matching TRBD2. The CDR3 consists of 13 residues. J gave up 5 bases and V 7 bases, and 4 bases lay outside the gene matches. Germline V gives CDR1 MDHEN, CDR2 SYDVKM. The CDR3 DNA follows: TGTGCCAGCACGGAGGGAGGGACCGGGGAGCTGTTTTTT. As protein: CASTEGGTGELFF.

The chain couples TRBV4-1 to TRBJ2-7; 7 nucleotides agree with TRBD2. With V trimmed by 8 bases and J by 3 bases, 13 bases remained unmatched. The CDR3 sequence is 15 residues long. Germline loops: CDR1 MGHRA, CDR2 YSYEKL. CDR3 residues: CASSTAGTTLYEQYF. The DNA for the CDR3 is TGCGCCAGCTCAACCGCCGGGACTACCCTCTACGAGCAGTACTTC.

The rearrangement uses TRBV19 and TRBJ2-5; TRBD1 matches at 7 bases. Per germline, CDR1 LNHDA and CDR2 SQIVND (reference sequence). The CDR3 consists of 15 residues. J was trimmed by 2 bases and V by 4 bases; bases with no gene match: 7. The CDR3 is CASSTLTGLQETQYF. The CDR3 DNA reads TGTGCCAGTAGTACCCTGACAGGGCTGCAAGAGACCCAGTACTTC.

J is TRBJ1-1 and V is TRBV2; 7 bases match TRBD1. Losses at the gene ends were 8 bases for V and 9 bases for J; bases not matched to a gene: 6. The CDR3 runs to 11 residues. Germline CDR1 and CDR2: SNHLY and FYNNEI. The CDR3 sequence: CASGRDRQAFF. The CDR3 region has the DNA TGTGCCAGCGGTCGGGACAGACAAGCTTTCTTT.